This entry lists 19 T cell receptor beta chains sequenced from one sample in a study of cytomegalovirus exposure and HLA in healthy donors. It was with 60 Vbeta and 13 Jbeta primers that the PCR ran. Data came from immunoSEQ multiplex PCR; TCRdb stores just in-frame clones and leaves some out. The sample records approximately 120,000 clones, 77% being singletons. What was sequenced was PBMCs. Receptors were obtained from a man aged 35 to 55 in good health and CMV-seropositive.

The chain combines TRBV27 with TRBJ2-3; D possibly corresponds to TRBD2 (5 bases). Per the germline V gene, CDR1 is MNHEY and CDR2 is SMNVEV (reference sequence). V was cut by 5 bases and J by 5 bases, with 11 bases left in between. The length of the CDR3 is 13 residues. CDR3 sequence (DNA): TGTGCCAGCAGTGCCCGGGAAGGAGATACGCAGTATTTT. As protein: CASSAREGDTQYF.

This clone was observed a single time. The rearrangement links TRBV9 to TRBJ1-1; TRBD1 aligns across 11 bases. V trimming: 4 bases; J trimming: 7 bases; junction bases outside the gene matches: 6. Germline CDR1 is SGDLS and CDR2 is YYNGEE. The CDR3 spans 14 residues. DNA for the CDR3: TGTGCCAGCAGCCCAGGACAGGGGGCGAATGAAGCTTTCTTT. Protein: CASSPGQGANEAFF.

The J gene is TRBJ1-2, the V gene TRBV9, with 8 bases fitting TRBD1. Per germline, CDR1 SGDLS and CDR2 YYNGEE. This CDR3 spans 15 amino acids. After removal of 4 bases from V and 1 base from J, the junction contained 6 bases not matched to a gene. The CDR3 coding sequence is TGTGCCAGCAGCTCCTGGGACAGGAGTAACTATGGCTACACCTTC. This encodes CASSSWDRSNYGYTF. The variable domain in full, with the rest retrieved from reference TRBV9 and TRBJ1-2, is DSGVTQTPKHLITATGQRVTLRCSPRSGDLSVYWYQQSLDQGLQFLIQYYNGEERAKGNILERFSAQQFPDLHSELNLSSLELGDSALYFCASSSWDRSNYGYTFGSGTRLTVV.

This CDR3 reads CASSSWTGLTGANVLTF. The CDR3 DNA is TGTGCCAGCAGCTCTTGGACAGGGTTGACTGGGGCCAACGTCCTGACTTTC. The chain combines TRBV5-6 with TRBJ2-6; TRBD1 matches 8 bases. CDR1 SGHDT and CDR2 YYEEEE come from the germline V gene. The CDR3 spans 17 residues. V was clipped by 3 bases and J by 2 bases; unmatched bases: 7.

V is TRBV5-1 and J is TRBJ2-5; 8 nucleotides agree with TRBD2. The length of the CDR3 is 17 residues. The trim removed 3 bases at V and 5 bases at J, leaving 15 bases unmatched. From germline, CDR1 is SGHRS and CDR2 YFSETQ. The CDR3 spells CASSSFGGAGVVETQYF. DNA for the CDR3: TGCGCCAGCAGCTCCTTTGGGGGAGCGGGGGTGGTGGAGACCCAGTACTTC.

The CDR3 is CASSLDSQGYGYTF. The CDR3 coding sequence is TGCGCCAGCAGCTTGGATAGCCAGGGCTATGGCTACACCTTC. The genes are TRBV5-1 and TRBJ1-2, with D possibly being TRBD1 (5 bases). CDR3 length: 14 amino acids. Trimming pared 0 bases from V and 4 bases from J, leaving 10 bases between. Germline CDR1 and CDR2: SGHRS and YFSETQ.

This chain joins TRBV5-1 and TRBJ1-5; 7 bases fit TRBD1. With V trimmed by 0 bases and J by 2 bases, 5 bases remained unmatched. CDR1 and CDR2 from the germline V gene are SGHRS and YFSETQ. The CDR3 length is 16 residues. CDR3 in amino acids: CASSLGDRAGNQPQHF. For the CDR3, the DNA is TGCGCCAGCAGCTTGGGTGACAGGGCTGGCAATCAGCCCCAGCATTTT. The variable domain in full, with the rest retrieved from reference TRBV5-1 and TRBJ1-5, is KAGVTQTPRYLIKTRGQQVTLSCSPISGHRSVSWYQQTPGQGLQFLFEYFSETQRNKGNFPGRFSGRQFSNSRSEMNVSTLELGDSALYLCASSLGDRAGNQPQHFGDGTRLSIL.

In its sample, this clone was seen once. The chain carries TRBV18 and TRBJ1-2; no clear D gene. CDR1 and CDR2 (germline): KGHSH, LQKENI. Between the trimmed V and J ends, which lost 2 bases and 2 bases, there was a span of 9 bases. The CDR3 contains 14 residues. The CDR3 DNA is TGTGCCAGCTCACCAAACAGACAAAACTATGGCTACACCTTC. Translation: CASSPNRQNYGYTF.

The chain links TRBV6-1 to TRBJ1-1, with D maybe TRBD1 (5 bases). The CDR3 loop spans 14 amino acids. V dropped 6 bases and J dropped 1 base, with 12 bases sitting between them. Germline CDR1 MNHNS, CDR2 SASEGT. The DNA of the CDR3 is TGTGCCAGCAGGGACATAAACAGGAACACTGAAGCTTTCTTT. Protein sequence: CASRDINRNTEAFF.

The rearrangement uses TRBV18 and TRBJ1-2; 9 bases align to TRBD1. Germline-derived CDR1 and CDR2 are KGHSH and LQKENI. CDR3 size: 18 residues. With 5 bases clipped from V and 4 bases from J, the junction kept 17 bases outside the gene matches. CDR3 amino acids: CASSSRQGETSIAYGYTF. CDR3 nucleotides: TGTGCCAGCTCATCCCGACAGGGGGAAACGAGTATAGCCTATGGCTACACCTTC. Full variable domain (missing parts from reference TRBV18 and TRBJ1-2): NAGVMQNPRHLVRRRGQEARLRCSPMKGHSHVYWYRQLPEEGLKFMVYLQKENIIDESGMPKERFSAEFPKEGPSILRIQQVVRGDSAAYFCASSSRQGETSIAYGYTFGSGTRLTVV.

The CDR3, as DNA: TGTGCCTGGGGATCAGTCAGGGGATCCTACGAGCAGTACTTC. Its protein is CAWGSVRGSYEQYF. The rearrangement uses TRBV30 and TRBJ2-7; D may be TRBD1 (6 bases). Germline-derived CDR1 and CDR2 are GTSNPN and SVGIG (reference sequence). V was clipped by 5 bases and J by 1 base, with 15 bases between them. This CDR3 spans 14 amino acids.

This clone was recorded only once. The chain carries TRBV27 and TRBJ2-3, with D maybe TRBD2 (5 bases). V was cut by 5 bases and J by 5 bases, with 11 bases left in between. Germline CDR1 reads MNHEY; CDR2 reads SMNVEV (reference sequence). The CDR3 has 13 residues. For the CDR3, the DNA is TGTGCCAGCAGTGGGAGCAGGAAAGATACGCAGTATTTT. Protein: CASSGSRKDTQYF.

Regarding this clone: At one boundary the junction diverges from the germline segment, which might be a read error. The CDR3: CASRTLRRGNNSPFHF. Written as DNA, the CDR3 is TGTGCCAGCAGGACCCTACGGCGGGGAAATAATTCACCCTTCCACTTT. The rearrangement uses TRBV27 and TRBJ1-6; D unresolved. Per the germline V gene, CDR1 is MNHEY and CDR2 is SMNVEV (reference sequence). The CDR3 covers 16 residues.

This clone was detected once. This chain links TRBV11-3 with TRBJ2-5, with TRBD1 matching 8 bases. CDR1 is SGHNT, CDR2 YENEEA, per germline. The V gene end was trimmed by 5 bases and the J gene end by 7 bases; junction bases not matched to a gene: 6. The CDR3 spans 13 residues. CDR3: CASSIGQGSTQYF. CDR3 DNA: TGTGCCAGCAGCATAGGACAGGGATCGACCCAGTACTTC. The whole variable domain, filled in from reference TRBV11-3 and TRBJ2-5, reads EAGVVQSPRYKIIEKKQPVAFWCNPISGHNTLYWYLQNLGQGPELLIRYENEEAVDDSQLPKDRFSAERLKGVDSTLKIQPAELGDSAVYLCASSIGQGSTQYFGPGTRLLVL.

The gene calls are TRBV2 and TRBJ2-5; 8 positions match TRBD1. The J call may be faulty, since TRBJ2-7 better matches the DNA end. The CDR3 has 15 amino acids. Germline loops: CDR1 SNHLY, CDR2 FYNNEI. The CDR3 DNA is TGTGCCAGCAACGGACAGGGAAGGAGCTCCTACGAGCAGTACTTC. Its translation is CASNGQGRSSYEQYF.

The chain employs TRBV5-5 and TRBJ2-3; the D gene is possibly TRBD1 (5 bases). CDR3 length: 17 residues. The germline V gene encodes CDR1 SGHKS and CDR2 YYEKEE (reference sequence). The V gene lost 0 bases and the J gene lost 1 base, with 15 bases spanning the gap. The CDR3 loop is CASSLDGRASRTDTQYF. In nucleotides, the CDR3 is TGTGCCAGCAGCTTGGACGGCAGGGCCTCCCGCACAGATACGCAGTATTTT.

The chain has TRBV10-2 and TRBJ1-4, with TRBD1 identical over 7 bases. Germline V lookup: CDR1 WSHSY, CDR2 SAAADI. The CDR3 runs to 13 residues. V trimming: 10 bases; J trimming: 10 bases; junction bases outside the gene matches: 12. CDR3 sequence reads: CATLSGQAGKLFF. The CDR3 coding sequence is TGCGCCACACTCTCCGGACAGGCCGGAAAACTGTTTTTT.

This chain joins TRBV2 and TRBJ2-3; 13 nucleotides match TRBD2. CDR1 is SNHLY, CDR2 FYNNEI, per germline. The V gene end was trimmed by 4 bases and the J gene end by 2 bases; junction bases not matched to a gene: 12. The CDR3 has 19 residues. CDR3 nucleotide sequence: TGTGCCAGCAGTGGCTGGACTAGCGGGGGACTTAAAACCACAGATACGCAGTATTTT. Translation: CASSGWTSGGLKTTDTQYF.

V and J are TRBV18 and TRBJ2-3, with TRBD2 matching over 8 bases. Germline trimming cut 4 bases from V and 6 bases from J; bases unmatched to any gene: 6. This CDR3 region has 14 residues. Germline V gene sequence: CDR1 KGHSH, CDR2 LQKENI. CDR3 in DNA: TGTGCCAGCTCACTAGGGACTAGTGGCGATACGCAGTATTTT. This codes for CASSLGTSGDTQYF.